What follows are 30 T cell receptor beta chains derived from one specimen sequenced in a study of T cells in Graves' hyperthyroidism and ophthalmopathy. TCR beta CDR3 regions were amplified from RNA transcripts. The HTBI primer set was used in a first-round RT-PCR of the TCR CDR3. TCRdb called the multiplex PCR reads again in MiXCR, with one record for every CDR3 protein. The sample carries under 550,000 distinct CDR3 sequences, about 13% recorded once. Sequencing was done on a sample of blood. These receptors originate from a woman aged 18-29 years with Graves' hyperthyroidism.

This clonotype has a count of ten or more. This CDR3 is CASSGTENTEAFF. The CDR3 coding sequence is TGTGCCAGTTCCGGGACAGAAAACACTGAAGCTTTCTTT. V is TRBV6-1 and J is TRBJ1-1; 7 bases are shared with TRBD1. V lost 9 bases and J lost 2; bases outside the gene matches: 6. Germline V CDR1 and CDR2: MNHNS, SASEGT. The CDR3 is made up of 13 amino acids.

This clonotype has a count of ten or more. The gene calls are TRBV27 and TRBJ2-7; TRBD1 agrees at 7 bases. The germline CDR1 and CDR2 sequences are MNHEY and SMNVEV (reference sequence). This CDR3 comprises 14 residues. With 6 bases clipped from V and 1 base from J, the junction kept 6 bases outside the gene matches. This CDR3 reads CASSSRTGSYEQYF. CDR3 bases: TGTGCCAGCAGCTCTCGGACAGGATCCTACGAGCAGTACTTC.

The rearrangement links TRBV14 to TRBJ2-1; D gene unclear. CDR1 and CDR2 (germline): SGHDN, FVKESK. V lost 6 bases and J lost 1, with 13 bases in between. This CDR3 has 15 residues. The CDR3 DNA follows: TGTGCCAGCAGTCTCCCGGCGACTTCCTACAATGAGCAGTTCTTC. This translates into CASSLPATSYNEQFF.

Ten or more counts support this clonotype. The gene calls are TRBV12-3 or TRBV12-4 and TRBJ2-3; the D is unclear. The CDR3 runs 15 residues. Trimming removed 1 base at V and 1 base at J, with 9 bases between. The CDR3 protein is CASSLGGWGTDTQYF. The CDR3 DNA reads TGTGCCAGCAGTTTAGGAGGCTGGGGCACAGATACGCAGTATTTT.

V gene TRBV30 combines with J gene TRBJ1-1; D remains unclear. Trimming stripped 0 bases from V and 2 bases from J, with 10 bases between. Germline CDR1 GTSNPN, CDR2 SVGIG (reference sequence). This CDR3 is 14 amino acids long. CDR3 in amino acids: CAWSVIMSNTEAFF. The CDR3 DNA is TGTGCCTGGAGTGTAATCATGAGCAACACTGAAGCTTTCTTT.

This clonotype was detected many times. The V gene is TRBV6-1, the J gene TRBJ2-1; 9 nucleotides align to TRBD2. The V gene end was trimmed by 8 bases and the J gene end by 10 bases; junction bases not matched to a gene: 6. In germline, CDR1 is MNHNS, CDR2 SASEGT. The CDR3 runs to 12 residues. DNA of the CDR3: TGTGCCAGCGGAAGTAGCGGGAGAGAGCAGTTCTTC. Amino acid sequence: CASGSSGREQFF.

The chain links TRBV28 to TRBJ1-3; D is possibly TRBD1 (6 bases). The V end was cut by 5 bases, the J end by 2 bases, with 13 bases between. The CDR3 runs to 15 residues. The germline V gene has CDR1 MDHEN and CDR2 SYDVKM. CDR3 DNA sequence: TGTGCCAGCAGTCCTACAGGGTTTGCTGGAAACACCATATATTTT. This codes for CASSPTGFAGNTIYF.

Comment on this clonotype: At one end the junction does not follow the germline gene, possibly because of a read error. The J gene is TRBJ1-5, the V gene TRBV7-9, with D uncertain. The CDR3 runs to 15 residues. Looked up from germline, CDR1 is SEHNR and CDR2 is FQNEAQ (reference sequence). CDR3: CASGLSEQSNQPQHF. The CDR3 DNA sequence: TGTGCCAGCGGCTTGTCCGAACAGAGCAATCAGCCCCAGCATTTT.

This clonotype was detected ten times or more. The CDR3 is CAWKTGWATEAFF. CDR3 nucleotide sequence: TGTGCCTGGAAGACAGGGTGGGCCACTGAAGCTTTCTTT. The rearrangement links TRBV30 to TRBJ1-1, with 7 bases aligning to TRBD1. Germline values: CDR1 GTSNPN, CDR2 SVGIG (reference sequence). Losses at the gene ends were 4 bases for V and 4 bases for J; bases not matched to a gene: 6. This CDR3 is 13 amino acids long.

For this clonotype: Possible read error: a much larger clone is one base away. J is TRBJ1-4 and V is TRBV30, with D unclear. V was trimmed by 7 bases and J by 7 bases, leaving 16 bases between them. Looked up from germline, CDR1 is GTSNPN and CDR2 is SVGIG (reference sequence). The length of the CDR3 is 13 residues. DNA of the CDR3: TGTGCCTCGCCCCGGGGTTCCCCTGAAAAACTGTTTTTT. As protein: CASPRGSPEKLFF.

This clonotype was recorded at least ten times. The chain couples TRBV20-1 to TRBJ2-3; perhaps TRBD2 as D (5 bases). V dropped 0 bases and J dropped 7 bases, with 17 bases sitting between them. Germline V gives CDR1 DFQATT, CDR2 SNEGSKA (reference sequence). The CDR3 contains 15 residues. The CDR3 sequence is CSARDQGAVQNTQYF. CDR3 coding DNA: TGCAGTGCTAGAGATCAAGGAGCGGTTCAGAATACGCAGTATTTT.

At least ten counts were recorded for this clonotype. V gene TRBV27 combines with J gene TRBJ1-1; 8 bases map to TRBD1. Germline lookup yields CDR1 MNHEY and CDR2 SMNVEV (reference sequence). The V gene end was trimmed by 7 bases and the J gene end by 7 bases; junction bases not matched to a gene: 26. This CDR3 has 19 amino acids. The CDR3 DNA is TGTGCCAGCATGTCGACGCGGAGGGGTTTGAGACAGGGGAGGAATGAAGCTTTCTTT. This translates into CASMSTRRGLRQGRNEAFF.

This clonotype was recorded many times. V gene TRBV28 combines with J gene TRBJ1-2; D is ambiguous. CDR1 and CDR2 from the germline V gene are MDHEN and SYDVKM. The ends were cut back, 7 bases at V and 8 bases at J, with 14 bases in the middle. The CDR3 loop spans 12 amino acids. In DNA, the CDR3 is TGTGCCAGCAAATTACCCCCTGGGGGCTACACCTTC. Its translation is CASKLPPGGYTF.

This clonotype occurred many times. The gene calls are TRBV20-1 and TRBJ1-5; possible D gene TRBD1, 6 bases. V was clipped by 1 base and J by 3 bases, with 13 bases between them. CDR3 length: 15 amino acids. Germline values: CDR1 DFQATT, CDR2 SNEGSKA (reference sequence). CDR3 region: CSARGAQGDNQPQHF. As DNA, the CDR3 is TGCAGTGCTAGAGGGGCACAGGGCGACAATCAGCCCCAGCATTTT.

This clonotype appeared a few times. A read error may be the cause here, since a much bigger clone is one base away. The chain employs TRBV7-8 and TRBJ2-1; 8 bases are shared with TRBD1. Germline V gene lookup returns CDR1 SGHVS and CDR2 FQNEAQ. J gave up 11 bases and V 4 bases, and 7 bases lay outside the gene matches. This CDR3 spans 13 amino acids. The chain's CDR3 is CASSSGQVLKQFF. For the CDR3, the DNA is TGTGCCAGCAGCTCGGGACAGGTTCTTAAGCAGTTCTTC.

This clonotype showed up many times. Mismatch with germline at one junction end may stem from a read error. This chain uses TRBV12-3 or TRBV12-4 with TRBJ2-5; the match to TRBD2 covers 7 bases. This CDR3 has 13 residues. The CDR3 is CASSLEATSSCHF. The CDR3 DNA is TGTGCCAGCAGTTTAGAGGCGACTAGCTCATGTCACTTC.

This clonotype occurred many times. V is TRBV28 and J is TRBJ2-7, with D possibly matching TRBD1 (6 bases). CDR3 length: 14 residues. Trimming cost V 3 bases and J 9 bases, with 18 bases left between them. CDR1 and CDR2 (germline): MDHEN, SYDVKM. The CDR3 bases are TGTGCCAGCAGTTTCGGGACAAGCCCGAGTAGGCAGTACTTC. Its translation: CASSFGTSPSRQYF.

This clonotype was picked up many times. This chain links TRBV7-2 with TRBJ1-3; 7 nucleotides line up with TRBD1. Germline loops: CDR1 SGHTA, CDR2 FQGNSA. Losses at the gene ends were 4 bases for V and 4 bases for J; bases not matched to a gene: 10. The CDR3 extends over 16 amino acids. The CDR3 region has the DNA TGTGCCAGCAGCTCTTACTCGACAGGGAGAGGAAACACCATATATTTT. It specifies CASSSYSTGRGNTIYF.

In its sample, this clonotype was seen many times. CDR3 in amino acids: CASSLGQRSYEQYF. The CDR3 bases are TGTGCCAGCAGCTTAGGGCAGCGCTCCTACGAGCAGTACTTC. This chain connects TRBV5-5 to TRBJ2-7, with no clear D. Germline loops: CDR1 SGHKS, CDR2 YYEKEE (reference sequence). V lost 2 bases and J 0 bases, leaving 9 bases between the germline ends. The CDR3 runs to 14 residues.

This clonotype came up many times. This rearrangement joins TRBV12-3 or TRBV12-4 to TRBJ2-1; D might be TRBD1 (6 bases). Trimming pared 5 bases from V and 6 bases from J, leaving 14 bases between. The CDR3 loop spans 14 amino acids. The CDR3 DNA is TGTGCCAGCAGTCCCCCGACAGGCCCCAATGAGCAGTTCTTC. Translation: CASSPPTGPNEQFF.

With regard to this clonotype: Being one base from a much bigger clone, this may be a read error. This rearrangement joins TRBV7-6 to TRBJ2-3, with D hard to call. The germline CDR1 and CDR2 sequences are SGHVS and FNYEAQ. This CDR3 contains 15 residues. CDR3 nucleotide sequence: TGCGCCAGCAGCGTAGAAGCAGGAAACACAGATACGCAGTATTTT. This encodes CASSVEAGNTDTQYF.

On this clonotype itself: Possible read error: a much larger clone is one base away. The chain couples TRBV28 to TRBJ1-2; D gene uncertain. V was trimmed by 1 base and J by 4 bases, leaving 16 bases between them. The CDR3 is 16 residues long. Germline V CDR1 and CDR2: MDHEN, SYDVKM. For the CDR3, the DNA is TGTGCCAGCAGTTTATCTGCGGGCAGCGGGATCTATGGCTACACCTTC. Translation gives CASSLSAGSGIYGYTF.

This clonotype was counted ten times or more. The chain combines TRBV7-3 with TRBJ1-1; D gene uncertain. The germline gives CDR1 SGHTA, CDR2 FQGTGA. The CDR3 is 13 residues long. The V end lost 5 bases, the J end lost 0 bases, and 7 bases lay between the germline ends. The CDR3 region has the DNA TGTGCCAGCAGCCCCAGCATGAACACTGAAGCTTTCTTT. Residues: CASSPSMNTEAFF.

This clonotype occurred many times. This rearrangement joins TRBV4-3 to TRBJ1-2; TRBD1 aligns across 9 bases. Trimming removed 4 bases from V and 7 bases from J; junction bases left unmatched: 10. CDR1 is LGHNA and CDR2 is YSLEER in the germline V gene. This CDR3 has 15 residues. The CDR3 bases are TGCGCCAGCAGCCCTCCGGGACAGGGATTCTCTGGCTACACCTTC. Residues: CASSPPGQGFSGYTF.

This clonotype occurred many times. The CDR3 sequence: CSAIFSSTDTQYF. The CDR3 coding sequence is TGCAGTGCTATATTTTCTAGCACAGATACGCAGTATTTT. The rearrangement links TRBV20-1 to TRBJ2-3, with D hard to call. V lost 4 bases and J 0 bases, leaving 8 bases between the germline ends. Germline V gives CDR1 DFQATT, CDR2 SNEGSKA (reference sequence). The CDR3 contains 13 residues.

The chain couples TRBV5-5 to TRBJ1-2, with a tentative D call TRBD1 (6 bases). CDR1 SGHKS and CDR2 YYEKEE come from the germline V gene (reference sequence). This CDR3 comprises 16 residues. Trimming pared 1 base from V and 0 bases from J, leaving 13 bases between. The chain's CDR3 is CASSLSGGAANYGYTF. The DNA of the CDR3 is TGTGCCAGCAGCTTGTCCGGGGGGGCGGCTAACTATGGCTACACCTTC.

The chain has TRBV12-3 or TRBV12-4 and TRBJ2-2; a weak D match, TRBD1 (6 bases). CDR3 length: 14 residues. V lost 3 bases, J lost 7 bases, and 12 bases lay in between. CDR3 protein: CASSFRGGIGELFF. DNA for the CDR3: TGTGCCAGCAGTTTTCGAGGGGGAATCGGGGAGCTGTTTTTT.

This clonotype showed up just a few times. An end of the junction differs from the germline gene, which may be a read error. The V gene is TRBV9, the J gene TRBJ1-4, with 7 bases identical to TRBD1. The CDR3 length is 14 residues. Germline V gives CDR1 SGDLS, CDR2 YYNGEE. The CDR3 DNA reads TGTGTCAGCAGCGGAAAGACAGGGAGTGAAAAACTGTTTTTT. This encodes CVSSGKTGSEKLFF. The whole variable domain, filled in from reference TRBV9 and TRBJ1-4, reads DSGVTQTPKHLITATGQRVTLRCSPRSGDLSVYWYQQSLDQGLQFLIQYYNGEERAKGNILERFSAQQFPDLHSELNLSSLELGDSALYFCVSSGKTGSEKLFFGSGTQLSVL.

This clonotype came up many times. V is TRBV12-3 or TRBV12-4 and J is TRBJ2-1; D might be TRBD1 (5 bases). The CDR3 has 15 amino acids. V shed 1 base and J shed 10 bases, with 17 bases lying between them. For the CDR3, the DNA is TGTGCCAGCAGTTTAGTAGGACACCGATTTGGGGAGCAGTTCTTC. This sequence encodes CASSLVGHRFGEQFF.

This clonotype was counted at least ten times. The chain couples TRBV2 to TRBJ1-6; TRBD1 agrees at 10 bases. The ends lost 8 bases at V and 10 bases at J; junction bases unmatched: 5. The CDR3 extends over 13 amino acids. Germline assignment: CDR1 SNHLY and CDR2 FYNNEI. CDR3 nucleotide sequence: TGTGCCAGCGGGCGGACAGGGGGATCACCCCTCCACTTT. Translating it yields CASGRTGGSPLHF. The full variable domain, its missing parts supplied by reference TRBV2 and TRBJ1-6, is EPEVTQTPSHQVTQMGQEVILRCVPISNHLYFYWYRQILGQKVEFLVSFYNNEISEKSEIFDDQFSVERPDGSNFTLKIRSTKLEDSAMYFCASGRTGGSPLHFGNGTRLTVT.